What follows are 20 T cell receptor beta chains derived from one specimen sequenced in a study of shared clonotypes between healthy human individuals. Profiling relied on immunoSEQ multiplex PCR, and the TCRdb table lists in-frame clones only, not all of them. The sample includes some 2,000,000 clones, 90% to 95% of them seen just once. What was sequenced was naive CD4+ T cells sorted from blood. Subset given: CD45RA+ positively selected. These receptors came from a man aged 18 to 29 in good health.

About this clone itself: Distinct nucleotide sequences in the sample also encode this CDR3. The chain links TRBV2 to TRBJ1-5; D gene unclear. The CDR3 has 14 amino acids. The germline gives CDR1 SNHLY, CDR2 FYNNEI. Trimming pared 0 bases from V and 6 bases from J, leaving 9 bases between. The CDR3 region has the DNA TGTGCCAGCAGTGAAGCCTGGGGAGGTCAGCCCCAGCATTTT. Translating gives CASSEAWGGQPQHF.

In regard to this clone: Other DNA sequences in this sample translate to the same CDR3. The chain has TRBV30 and TRBJ2-5; the D is unclear. Trimming stripped 0 bases from V and 4 bases from J, with 9 bases between. Germline V CDR1 and CDR2: GTSNPN, SVGIG (reference sequence). The CDR3 extends over 13 amino acids. This CDR3 is CAWSVGPVETQYF. The CDR3 DNA sequence: TGTGCCTGGAGTGTAGGGCCCGTAGAGACCCAGTACTTC.

The rearrangement joins TRBV5-1 to TRBJ1-6; 8 bases match TRBD1. CDR3 length: 14 amino acids. The germline V gene encodes CDR1 SGHRS and CDR2 YFSETQ. Losses at the gene ends were 3 bases for V and 7 bases for J; bases not matched to a gene: 3. CDR3 DNA sequence: TGCGCCAGCAGCTCGACAGGGGAAAATTCACCCCTCCACTTT. Amino acid sequence: CASSSTGENSPLHF.

The chain has TRBV18 and TRBJ1-1; 7 nucleotides align to TRBD1. This CDR3 spans 15 amino acids. J was trimmed by 5 bases and V by 3 bases; bases with no gene match: 9. Per the germline V gene, CDR1 is KGHSH and CDR2 is LQKENI. The CDR3 loop reads CASSPRQGKKTEAFF. CDR3 coding DNA: TGTGCCAGCTCACCTCGACAGGGTAAGAAGACTGAAGCTTTCTTT.

The genes are TRBV27 and TRBJ2-3; 10 nucleotides align to TRBD1. Germline V lookup: CDR1 MNHEY, CDR2 SMNVEV (reference sequence). Trimming removed 5 bases from V and 1 base from J; junction bases left unmatched: 6. The CDR3 is 16 amino acids. In nucleotides, the CDR3 is TGTGCCAGCAGTCGATCCGGGACAGGGGGCACAGATACGCAGTATTTT. Its translation: CASSRSGTGGTDTQYF.

This chain joins TRBV4-1 and TRBJ2-1; TRBD1 aligns across 8 bases. The CDR3 consists of 16 residues. The V gene end was trimmed by 4 bases and the J gene end by 4 bases; junction bases not matched to a gene: 9. Germline CDR1 is MGHRA and CDR2 is YSYEKL. CDR3 in DNA: TGCGCCAGCAGCCCCGATGCGACAGGGGATTACAATGAGCAGTTCTTC. Its protein is CASSPDATGDYNEQFF.

V gene TRBV27 combines with J gene TRBJ1-2, with D unclear. The germline V gene encodes CDR1 MNHEY and CDR2 SMNVEV (reference sequence). Trimming removed 5 bases at V and 2 bases at J, with 18 bases between. The length of the CDR3 is 16 residues. CDR3 sequence reads: CASSRQARKSNYGYTF. CDR3 sequence (DNA): TGTGCCAGCAGTCGCCAAGCTAGGAAGTCGAACTATGGCTACACCTTC.

The chain carries TRBV10-3 and TRBJ1-3; 7 bases are a match to TRBD1. V gave up 3 bases and J gave up 4 bases; unmatched junction bases: 6. The CDR3 contains 15 residues. Germline values: CDR1 ENHRY, CDR2 SYGVKD. CDR3 loop: CAISDSQGSGNTIYF. The CDR3 nucleotides are TGTGCCATCAGTGATTCACAGGGGTCCGGAAACACCATATATTTT.

This CDR3 reads CASSLWRAGQETQYF. CDR3 bases: TGTGCCAGCAGTTTATGGAGAGCGGGACAAGAGACCCAGTACTTC. This sequence joins TRBV28 and TRBJ2-5; 7 bases agree with TRBD2. The CDR3 runs to 15 residues. CDR1 is MDHEN, CDR2 SYDVKM, per germline. With V trimmed by 0 bases and J by 2 bases, 3 bases remained unmatched.

This rearrangement joins TRBV7-2 to TRBJ2-4; D gene ambiguous. The CDR3 is 15 residues long. Germline V gene lookup returns CDR1 SGHTA and CDR2 FQGNSA. V dropped 0 bases and J dropped 4 bases, with 10 bases sitting between them. The CDR3 here is CASSLASFLKNIQYF. CDR3 nucleotides: TGTGCCAGCAGCTTAGCGTCGTTTCTAAAAAACATTCAGTACTTC.

The rearrangement uses TRBV30 and TRBJ1-2, with D perhaps TRBD1 (5 bases). V lost 2 bases to trimming and J lost 3 bases, with 19 bases between them. CDR1 is GTSNPN, CDR2 SVGIG, per germline (reference sequence). The CDR3 loop spans 16 amino acids. CDR3 in DNA: TGTGCCTGGAGTTTACCTCCGGGACGGGGGGACTATGGCTACACCTTC. This codes for CAWSLPPGRGDYGYTF.

The J gene is TRBJ2-7, the V gene TRBV6-5; no clear D gene. There are 14 residues in the CDR3. V was trimmed by 4 bases and J by 3 bases, leaving 13 bases between them. In germline, CDR1 is MNHEY, CDR2 SVGAGI. The CDR3 DNA reads as TGTGCCAGCAGTTTGTTAGGGCAGAACTACGAGCAGTACTTC. This sequence encodes CASSLLGQNYEQYF.

This clone was counted a single time. The rearrangement uses TRBV15 and TRBJ1-4; D unclear. Germline assignment: CDR1 LNHNV and CDR2 YYDKDF (reference sequence). The CDR3 loop spans 16 amino acids. V was shortened by 1 base and J by 8 bases, with 17 bases between the two germline ends. This CDR3 is CATSRALPGLEEKLFF. The DNA for the CDR3 is TGTGCCACCAGCAGAGCCCTCCCCGGACTCGAGGAAAAACTGTTTTTT.

This chain uses TRBV10-3 with TRBJ1-5; perhaps TRBD1 as D (6 bases). CDR3 length equals 16 residues. Germline-derived CDR1 and CDR2 are ENHRY and SYGVKD. Trimming stripped 0 bases from V and 2 bases from J, with 11 bases between. This chain's CDR3 is CAISESGGTGNQPQHF. CDR3 coding DNA: TGTGCCATCAGTGAGTCTGGGGGCACGGGCAATCAGCCCCAGCATTTT.

As to this clone: Additional DNA sequences in this sample encode the identical CDR3. The chain joins TRBV29-1 to TRBJ1-1; D ambiguous. The V gene's germline CDR1 is SQVTM and CDR2 ANQGSEA. The CDR3 spans 11 residues. With 5 bases removed from V and 4 bases from J, the gap between germline ends came to 8 bases. The CDR3 protein is CSVRGGTEAFF. CDR3 DNA sequence: TGCAGCGTTCGGGGTGGCACTGAAGCTTTCTTT.

The gene calls are TRBV5-1 and TRBJ2-2; weak D call: TRBD2 (6 bases). CDR3 length: 17 amino acids. The germline V and J ends were trimmed by 4 bases and 1 base, with 17 bases remaining between them. The germline CDR1 and CDR2 sequences are SGHRS and YFSETQ. The CDR3 coding sequence is TGCGCCAGCAGCCCCGGGGCGTCCGGGAGGAACACCGGGGAGCTGTTTTTT. This gives the protein CASSPGASGRNTGELFF.

Regarding this clone: A junction boundary mismatches the germline segment, possibly from a read error. The CDR3 nucleotides read TGTGCTAGCAGCTTATCCGTTGGCACTGAAGCTTTCTTT. Translation gives CASSLSVGTEAFF. The chain carries TRBV7-7 and TRBJ1-1; D is ambiguous. The germline V gene has CDR1 SSHAT and CDR2 FNYEAQ (reference sequence). This CDR3 is 13 amino acids long.

This chain connects TRBV7-6 to TRBJ1-1, with 7 bases fitting TRBD1. Trimming cost V 5 bases and J 6 bases; bases outside gene matches: 12. Germline CDR1 SGHVS, CDR2 FNYEAQ. This CDR3 contains 15 residues. The CDR3 protein is CASSATNVQGAEAFF. CDR3 in DNA: TGTGCCAGCAGCGCTACCAATGTGCAGGGGGCTGAAGCTTTCTTT. Full variable domain (rest looked up from reference TRBV7-6 and TRBJ1-1): GAGVSQSPRYKVTKRGQDVALRCDPISGHVSLYWYRQALGQGPEFLTYFNYEAQQDKSGLPNDRFSAERPEGSISTLTIQRTEQRDSAMYRCASSATNVQGAEAFFGQGTRLTVV.

The chain joins TRBV5-8 to TRBJ2-3; D call uncertain. The germline gives CDR1 SGHTS, CDR2 YDEGEE. This CDR3 region has 13 residues. Trimming took off 5 bases at V and 1 base at J, with 8 bases between the two ends. The CDR3, as DNA: TGTGCCAGCAGGCAGGCTGGCACAGATACGCAGTATTTT. Translated, it gives CASRQAGTDTQYF.

This chain connects TRBV9 to TRBJ1-1; D remains unclear. V shed 0 bases and J shed 8 bases, with 11 bases lying between them. The CDR3 is 13 amino acids. The germline CDR1 and CDR2 sequences are SGDLS and YYNGEE. CDR3 amino acids: CASSVDSRTEAFF. CDR3 sequence (DNA): TGTGCCAGCAGCGTAGACTCCCGGACCGAAGCTTTCTTT.